A single T cell receptor (beta chain) is shown here with its context. The data derive from a study of blood T cell repertoires in COVID-19. At the level of the study: Samples came from the United States, Italy and Spain, spanning acute and convalescent COVID-19.

This CDR3 is 16 amino acids long. The germline gives CDR1 SGHDT, CDR2 YYEEEE. The J segment lost 2 bases and the V segment lost 3 bases, leaving 10 bases of the junction unmatched. Using immunoSEQ multiplex PCR, the repertoire was profiled, and TCRdb retains in-frame clones only, with some absent. The table records about 130,000 clones, around four fifths of them present only once. The genes are TRBV5-6 and TRBJ2-5; 7 nucleotides match TRBD2. Sequencing used peripheral blood. The source of this sequence is an older man with acute or convalescent COVID-19. The CDR3 here is CASSYKTAGRQETQYF. The CDR3 nucleotides are TGTGCCAGCAGCTATAAAACAGCCGGGAGGCAAGAGACCCAGTACTTC.